The 21 T cell receptor beta chains reported below all come from one sample, sequenced in a study of vaccination and CD4 T cells after COVID-19. These TCRs' antigens remain unknown. Sequence data for DNA of cultured CD4+ T cells were generated by the Oncomine TCR Beta short-read assay. TCRdb used MiXCR to reprocess the PCR reads, holding one entry per CDR3 protein. The data contain approximately 20,000 distinct CDR3 sequences, around four fifths of them singletons. Indicated treatment: approximately 10-day PBMC culture with coronavirus spike peptide pools or control peptides (ViraFEST assay). Material: CD4+ T cells from blood, cultured in vitro, obtained after SARS-CoV-2 vaccination. These receptors came from a human donor who received a COVID-19 vaccine.

The chain combines TRBV20-1 with TRBJ2-3; TRBD1 matches at 7 bases. V lost 6 bases to trimming and J lost 0 bases; unmatched junction nucleotides: 9. The CDR3 has 15 residues. In germline, CDR1 is DFQATT, CDR2 SNEGSKA (reference sequence). The CDR3 here is CSALRQGTSTDTQYF. As DNA, the CDR3 is TGCAGTGCCCTCCGACAGGGAACTAGCACAGATACGCAGTATTTT.

This clonotype was seen just once. V and J are TRBV20-1 and TRBJ1-4, with D uncertain. The CDR3 has 13 residues. Between the trimmed V and J ends, which lost 6 bases and 5 bases, there was a span of 13 bases. Germline CDR1 DFQATT, CDR2 SNEGSKA (reference sequence). The CDR3 DNA sequence: TGCAGTGCCGGCCCCATTGGGAATGAAAAACTGTTTTTT. Its protein is CSAGPIGNEKLFF.

The J gene is TRBJ1-6, the V gene TRBV6-1, with 8 bases aligning to TRBD1. V lost 6 bases to trimming and J lost 1 base; unmatched junction nucleotides: 8. This CDR3 is built from 17 residues. CDR1 and CDR2 from the germline V gene are MNHNS and SASEGT. CDR3 in amino acids: CASRRERTGSYNSPLHF. The CDR3 DNA reads as TGTGCCAGCAGACGTGAACGGACAGGGTCCTATAATTCACCCCTCCACTTT.

The rearrangement uses TRBV6-1 and TRBJ1-4; 9 bases align to TRBD1. The CDR3 sequence is 14 residues long. V trimming: 7 bases; J trimming: 8 bases; junction bases outside the gene matches: 8. Per the germline V gene, CDR1 is MNHNS and CDR2 is SASEGT. The CDR3 DNA follows: TGTGCCAGCATTCACGACAGGGGGGGAGAAAAACTGTTTTTT. It codes for CASIHDRGGEKLFF.

The chain employs TRBV19 and TRBJ1-6; possibly TRBD1 for D (5 bases). The CDR3 contains 14 residues. Trimming pared 0 bases from V and 9 bases from J, leaving 9 bases between. The V gene's germline CDR1 is LNHDA and CDR2 SQIVND (reference sequence). CDR3 DNA sequence: TGTGCCAGTAGTATAGACAGGGACGGTTCACCCCTCCACTTT. Its protein is CASSIDRDGSPLHF.

This chain connects TRBV10-1 to TRBJ2-3; 7 bases are shared with TRBD2. CDR1 WNHNN and CDR2 SYGVQD come from the germline V gene (reference sequence). CDR3 length: 18 amino acids. V lost 0 bases and J lost 6; bases outside the gene matches: 15. CDR3 amino acids: CASSESGGGRLSGDTQYF. CDR3 DNA: TGCGCCAGCAGTGAGTCAGGCGGGGGACGGTTATCTGGGGATACGCAGTATTTT.

This clonotype was seen only once. The V call is TRBV5-1, the J call TRBJ2-5, with 12 nucleotides matching TRBD2. CDR3 length: 15 residues. Germline V gives CDR1 SGHRS, CDR2 YFSETQ. The V segment lost 7 bases and the J segment 5 bases; nucleotides outside the gene matches: 9. Written as DNA, the CDR3 is TGCGCCAGCCAGCCTAGCGGGGGGGCCTGGGAGACCCAGTACTTC. Its protein is CASQPSGGAWETQYF.

The V call is TRBV5-4, the J call TRBJ1-1; D not certain. The CDR3 has 15 residues. From germline, CDR1 is SGHNT and CDR2 YYREEE (reference sequence). V was pared by 0 bases and J by 2 bases, with 11 bases between. CDR3 sequence (DNA): TGTGCCAGCAGCTTGGGAGTCAGGTTAAACACTGAAGCTTTCTTT. Translation gives CASSLGVRLNTEAFF.

This sequence joins TRBV5-1 and TRBJ1-1, with a weak D call TRBD1 (6 bases). This CDR3 is 15 amino acids long. CDR1 is SGHRS, CDR2 YFSETQ, per germline. V lost 0 bases to trimming and J lost 4 bases, with 13 bases between them. CDR3 protein: CASSLGSGAGTEAFF. In DNA form, the CDR3 reads TGCGCCAGCAGCTTGGGCTCGGGGGCTGGCACTGAAGCTTTCTTT.

CDR3 DNA sequence: TGTGCCAGCAGCTTAGCGTGGGGACAGGGTGCTGGGACCGGGGAGCTGTTTTTT. Translating it yields CASSLAWGQGAGTGELFF. V and J are TRBV11-3 and TRBJ2-2; 9 nucleotides agree with TRBD1. Germline CDR1 reads SGHNT; CDR2 reads YENEEA. The CDR3 runs 18 residues. After removal of 1 base from V and 5 bases from J, the junction contained 11 bases not matched to a gene.

In DNA form, the CDR3 reads TGTGCCAGCTCACCAGAAAGGGGGCCGGAAGGCTACACCTTC. Protein product: CASSPERGPEGYTF. J is TRBJ1-2 and V is TRBV18; TRBD1 matches 7 bases. The CDR3 is made up of 14 amino acids. The V and J ends lost 2 bases and 8 bases, in that order; junction bases with no gene match: 8. The germline V gene encodes CDR1 KGHSH and CDR2 LQKENI.

V and J are TRBV24-1 and TRBJ1-6; D remains unclear. Germline V CDR1 and CDR2: KGHDR, SFDVKD. Trimming shortened V by 9 bases and J by 9 bases, and 8 bases separated the two germline ends. This CDR3 contains 11 residues. In DNA, the CDR3 is TGTGCCACCGTGGGGAGTTCACCCCTCCACTTT. Its protein is CATVGSSPLHF.

About this clonotype itself: Germline and junction disagree at one end, which may indicate a read error. The chain recombines TRBV10-3 with TRBJ2-3; TRBD2 matches 9 bases. The CDR3 is 14 residues long. Germline V gene lookup returns CDR1 ENHRY and CDR2 SYGVKD. CDR3 in amino acids: CAISAGTSKDTQYF. CDR3 DNA sequence: TGTGCCATCAGTGCCGGGACTAGCAAAGATACGCAGTATTTT.

This sequence joins TRBV19 and TRBJ2-3, with 9 positions matching TRBD1. This CDR3 region has 18 residues. V trimming: 1 base; J trimming: 2 bases; junction bases outside the gene matches: 10. Per the germline V gene, CDR1 is LNHDA and CDR2 is SQIVND (reference sequence). The CDR3 loop is CASSIGPGQGSFTDTQYF. The CDR3 bases are TGTGCCAGTAGTATAGGGCCTGGACAGGGGTCCTTCACAGATACGCAGTATTTT.

The genes are TRBV11-3 and TRBJ1-1, with no clear D. Trimming took off 1 base at V and 4 bases at J, with 7 bases between the two ends. The germline CDR1 and CDR2 sequences are SGHNT and YENEEA. The CDR3 sequence is 13 residues long. The CDR3 bases are TGTGCCAGCAGCTTAGGCAGGTTCACTGAAGCTTTCTTT. Its translation: CASSLGRFTEAFF.

J is TRBJ2-5 and V is TRBV2, with D unresolved. Trimming took 2 bases from V and 4 from J, leaving 14 bases between them. Germline CDR1 and CDR2: SNHLY and FYNNEI. This CDR3 spans 15 amino acids. CDR3 nucleotide sequence: TGTGCCAGCAGTGAATCTGCCAGCAGAGGAGAGACCCAGTACTTC. This encodes CASSESASRGETQYF. Supplemented by reference TRBV2 and TRBJ2-5, the full variable domain reads EPEVTQTPSHQVTQMGQEVILRCVPISNHLYFYWYRQILGQKVEFLVSFYNNEISEKSEIFDDQFSVERPDGSNFTLKIRSTKLEDSAMYFCASSESASRGETQYFGPGTRLLVL.

This clonotype was recorded once. This chain joins TRBV21-1 and TRBJ2-5; the table's D call of TRBD1 was not tested on the DNA. TRBV21-1 is classified as a pseudogene. The CDR3 contains 17 residues. The CDR3 nucleotides read TGTGCCAGCAGCAAAGATCAGTACAGGGGAGGCGGGGAGACCCAGTACTTC. Translating it yields CASSKDQYRGGGETQYF.

The J gene is TRBJ2-7, the V gene TRBV19; unclear D gene. Germline V gene lookup returns CDR1 LNHDA and CDR2 SQIVND (reference sequence). The CDR3 has 14 amino acids. V was cut by 3 bases and J by 2 bases, with 11 bases left in between. Here the CDR3 reads CASSIRPGPYEQYF. CDR3 nucleotide sequence: TGTGCCAGTAGTATTAGGCCGGGTCCCTACGAGCAGTACTTC.

This clonotype was seen a handful of times. V gene TRBV30 combines with J gene TRBJ1-2; D unclear. CDR1 is GTSNPN, CDR2 SVGIG, per germline (reference sequence). CDR3 length: 15 amino acids. V lost 3 bases to trimming and J lost 2 bases, with 16 bases between them. The CDR3 nucleotides read TGTGCCTGGAGCCGCCCCAGGTTAATGAACTATGGCTACACCTTC. Translation gives CAWSRPRLMNYGYTF.

This sequence joins TRBV6-1 and TRBJ2-7; tentative D call: TRBD2 (5 bases). Germline V lookup: CDR1 MNHNS, CDR2 SASEGT. V shed 6 bases and J shed 7 bases, with 19 bases lying between them. This CDR3 comprises 14 residues. The CDR3, as DNA: TGTGCCAGCAGCCGCGGGTGGGAACGAGGAGAGCAGTACTTC. Translating it yields CASSRGWERGEQYF.

The chain employs TRBV30 and TRBJ2-1; D is perhaps TRBD2 (5 bases). Germline values: CDR1 GTSNPN, CDR2 SVGIG (reference sequence). This CDR3 is 13 amino acids long. Trimming removed 1 base from V and 3 bases from J, with 7 bases in between. CDR3 coding DNA: TGTGCCTGGAGTGGGACTGGCTACAATGAGCAGTTCTTC. Amino acid sequence: CAWSGTGYNEQFF.